This T cell receptor beta chain was documented in a study of radiotherapy plus CTLA-4 blockade in lung cancer. The repertoire was sequenced with immunoSEQ multiplex PCR; TCRdb's copy has only in-frame clones and lacks some. The sample lists some 51,000 clones, around 79% occurring once. The specimen was peripheral blood, collected from a patient treated with radiotherapy plus ipilimumab. The sequence derives from a human donor with non-small cell lung cancer who had a complete response to radiotherapy plus ipilimumab.

The CDR3 nucleotides are TGTGCCAGCAGCCGAATCGTGGGCGGCACAGATACGCAGTATTTT. It specifies CASSRIVGGTDTQYF. V is TRBV6-5 and J is TRBJ2-3; D not certain. Trimming took off 6 bases at V and 1 base at J, with 14 bases between the two ends. Germline CDR1 MNHEY, CDR2 SVGAGI. The CDR3 is 15 residues long.